The rows below give T cell receptor beta chains drawn from one sample of a study of cytomegalovirus exposure and HLA in healthy donors. Repertoires were generated with immunoSEQ multiplex PCR, while TCRdb's copy carries only in-frame clones and drops some. The table has 35,000 to 50,000 clones, 65% to 85% seen once. The source material was PBMCs. These receptors originate from a man aged 45-65 years in good health and CMV-seronegative. The CDR3 runs from the conserved cysteine through the conserved F or W. Each record gives: clone size, J gene, V gene, D gene, CDR3 protein, CDR3 DNA. The D gene is left open where the match is weak. Where a row states a size, it is once, few, many or the class of an expanded clone; other rows omit it.

abundance: once
j_gene: TRBJ2-3
v_gene: TRBV5-5
d_gene: TRBD2
CDR3aa: CASSPGLAASTDTQYF
CDR3nt: TGTGCCAGCAGCCCTGGACTAGCGGCTAGCACAGATACGCAGTATTTT

abundance: .
j_gene: TRBJ2-2
v_gene: TRBV9
d_gene: TRBD2
CDR3aa: CASSVASGRGELFF
CDR3nt: TGTGCCAGCAGCGTGGCTAGCGGGCGGGGGGAGCTGTTTTTT

abundance: once
j_gene: TRBJ1-1
v_gene: TRBV11-2
d_gene: .
CDR3aa: CASSLWEGVVTEAFF
CDR3nt: TGTGCCAGCAGCTTATGGGAGGGGGTGGTCACTGAAGCTTTCTTT

abundance: .
j_gene: TRBJ2-2
v_gene: TRBV7-9
d_gene: TRBD2
CDR3aa: CASSFMGGSHPAGELFF
CDR3nt: TGTGCCAGCAGCTTTATGGGCGGGAGCCACCCAGCCGGGGAGCTGTTTTTT

abundance: .
j_gene: TRBJ1-2
v_gene: TRBV30
d_gene: .
CDR3aa: CAWSRGGSLGYGYTF
CDR3nt: TGTGCCTGGAGTAGGGGGGGCAGCCTCGGCTATGGCTACACCTTC

abundance: .
j_gene: TRBJ1-2
v_gene: TRBV9
d_gene: TRBD1
CDR3aa: CASSAPTGTGGVNYGYTF
CDR3nt: TGTGCCAGCAGCGCCCCTACCGGGACAGGGGGGGTTAACTATGGCTACACCTTC

abundance: .
j_gene: TRBJ1-3
v_gene: TRBV7-6
d_gene: .
CDR3aa: CASSYDAWEGNTIYF
CDR3nt: TGTGCCAGCAGCTATGATGCTTGGGAGGGAAACACCATATATTTT

abundance: .
j_gene: TRBJ2-1
v_gene: TRBV28
d_gene: .
CDR3aa: CASTERRGPGKQFF
CDR3nt: TGTGCCAGCACCGAGCGGAGGGGGCCGGGGAAGCAGTTCTTC

abundance: .
j_gene: TRBJ2-6
v_gene: TRBV5-1
d_gene: .
CDR3aa: CASSHGSSGANVLTF
CDR3nt: TGCGCCAGCAGCCACGGGAGCTCTGGGGCCAACGTCCTGACTTTC

abundance: .
j_gene: TRBJ1-2
v_gene: TRBV7-9
d_gene: TRBD1
CDR3aa: CASSLARGQGTGYTF
CDR3nt: TGTGCCAGCAGCTTAGCGAGGGGACAGGGGACTGGCTACACCTTC

abundance: .
j_gene: TRBJ2-2
v_gene: TRBV4-3
d_gene: .
CDR3aa: CASSSHITSNTGELFF
CDR3nt: TGCGCCAGCAGCTCCCACATTACATCTAACACCGGGGAGCTGTTTTTT

abundance: .
j_gene: TRBJ1-1
v_gene: TRBV6-5
d_gene: TRBD1
CDR3aa: CASSPGTAVEAFF
CDR3nt: TGTGCCAGCAGCCCCGGGACAGCCGTTGAAGCTTTCTTT

abundance: once
j_gene: TRBJ2-7
v_gene: TRBV28
d_gene: TRBD2
CDR3aa: CATSGAGGSYEQYF
CDR3nt: TGTGCCACCTCTGGGGCGGGAGGCTCCTACGAGCAGTACTTC

abundance: .
j_gene: TRBJ2-7
v_gene: TRBV18
d_gene: TRBD2
CDR3aa: CASSPNAGGGYEQYF
CDR3nt: TGTGCCAGCTCACCAAACGCGGGAGGGGGCTACGAGCAGTACTTC

abundance: .
j_gene: TRBJ2-1
v_gene: TRBV2
d_gene: TRBD1
CDR3aa: CASSEGQGAPGNEQFF
CDR3nt: TGTGCCAGCAGTGAGGGACAGGGGGCGCCGGGCAATGAGCAGTTCTTC

abundance: .
j_gene: TRBJ2-5
v_gene: TRBV7-2
d_gene: TRBD2
CDR3aa: CASRFSGGPGTQYF
CDR3nt: TGTGCCAGCAGATTTAGCGGGGGGCCGGGGACCCAGTACTTC

abundance: few
j_gene: TRBJ2-1
v_gene: TRBV18
d_gene: TRBD2
CDR3aa: CASSPLTSGVDNEQFF
CDR3nt: TGTGCCAGCTCACCCCTAACTAGCGGGGTCGACAATGAGCAGTTCTTC

abundance: .
j_gene: TRBJ2-7
v_gene: TRBV6-5
d_gene: TRBD2
CDR3aa: CASSRGLNYEQYF
CDR3nt: TGTGCCAGCAGTAGGGGACTAAACTACGAGCAGTACTTC

abundance: once
j_gene: TRBJ2-7
v_gene: TRBV7-2
d_gene: TRBD2
CDR3aa: CASSSTGTSNEQYF
CDR3nt: TGTGCCAGCAGCTCCACCGGGACTAGCAACGAGCAGTACTTC

abundance: .
j_gene: TRBJ2-7
v_gene: TRBV28
d_gene: TRBD1
CDR3aa: CASSRQTGSIYEQYF
CDR3nt: TGTGCCAGCAGTCGCCAGACAGGGAGCATCTACGAGCAGTACTTC

abundance: .
j_gene: TRBJ2-2
v_gene: TRBV4-3
d_gene: .
CDR3aa: CASSSRYIKRHTGELFF
CDR3nt: TGCGCCAGCAGCTCAAGATATATCAAGCGCCACACCGGGGAGCTGTTTTTT

abundance: .
j_gene: TRBJ1-1
v_gene: TRBV23-1
d_gene: .
CDR3aa: CAAPGHPSVAEAFF
CDR3nt: TGCGCCGCCCCGGGACACCCCTCCGTCGCTGAAGCTTTCTTT

abundance: .
j_gene: TRBJ1-6
v_gene: TRBV6-6
d_gene: .
CDR3aa: CASRDSKSPLHF
CDR3nt: TGTGCCAGCAGGGACAGCAAATCACCCCTCCACTTT

abundance: .
j_gene: TRBJ2-3
v_gene: TRBV29-1
d_gene: TRBD1
CDR3aa: CSVGGDYTDTQYF
CDR3nt: TGCAGCGTAGGGGGCGACTACACAGATACGCAGTATTTT

abundance: .
j_gene: TRBJ2-7
v_gene: TRBV28
d_gene: .
CDR3aa: CASSASLGTYEQYF
CDR3nt: TGTGCCAGCAGTGCATCACTAGGCACCTACGAGCAGTACTTC

abundance: .
j_gene: TRBJ1-2
v_gene: TRBV19
d_gene: .
CDR3aa: CASRGGAIADYGYTF
CDR3nt: TGTGCCAGTAGAGGGGGGGCTATCGCTGACTATGGCTACACCTTC

abundance: .
j_gene: TRBJ2-7
v_gene: TRBV27
d_gene: TRBD1
CDR3aa: CASSLGTGGLEQYF
CDR3nt: TGTGCCAGCAGTCTGGGGACAGGGGGCTTAGAGCAGTACTTC

abundance: .
j_gene: TRBJ1-1
v_gene: TRBV7-3
d_gene: .
CDR3aa: CASSRDRGTEAFF
CDR3nt: TGTGCCAGCAGCCGAGACAGAGGCACTGAAGCTTTCTTT

abundance: .
j_gene: TRBJ1-2
v_gene: TRBV19
d_gene: TRBD1
CDR3aa: CASTDRGQGIYGYTF
CDR3nt: TGTGCCAGTACCGATCGGGGACAGGGTATCTATGGCTACACCTTC

abundance: .
j_gene: TRBJ2-5
v_gene: TRBV5-1
d_gene: .
CDR3aa: CASSLDQGETQYF
CDR3nt: TGCGCCAGCAGCTTGGACCAGGGGGAGACCCAGTACTTC

abundance: .
j_gene: TRBJ1-2
v_gene: TRBV27
d_gene: TRBD1
CDR3aa: CASSLSWTGGGYTF
CDR3nt: TGTGCCAGCAGTTTAAGTTGGACAGGGGGAGGCTACACCTTC

abundance: .
j_gene: TRBJ1-2
v_gene: TRBV5-4
d_gene: TRBD1
CDR3aa: CASSPTGVGGYTF
CDR3nt: TGTGCCAGCAGCCCGACAGGGGTTGGCGGCTACACCTTC

abundance: .
j_gene: TRBJ1-1
v_gene: TRBV5-1
d_gene: .
CDR3aa: CASSINRRTTEAFF
CDR3nt: TGCGCCAGCAGCATCAACCGGAGGACCACTGAAGCTTTCTTT

abundance: .
j_gene: TRBJ1-2
v_gene: TRBV5-1
d_gene: .
CDR3aa: CASSLSANYGYTF
CDR3nt: TGCGCCAGCAGCTTGTCAGCTAACTATGGCTACACCTTC

abundance: .
j_gene: TRBJ2-5
v_gene: TRBV28
d_gene: TRBD2
CDR3aa: CASSLVAGNQETQYF
CDR3nt: TGTGCCAGCAGCTTGGTAGCGGGGAATCAAGAGACCCAGTACTTC

abundance: .
j_gene: TRBJ2-2
v_gene: TRBV13
d_gene: TRBD2
CDR3aa: CASSSPGLAPGELFF
CDR3nt: TGTGCCAGCAGCTCACCGGGACTAGCGCCCGGGGAGCTGTTTTTT

abundance: .
j_gene: TRBJ2-5
v_gene: TRBV2
d_gene: TRBD1
CDR3aa: CASSYTRTGEREQYF
CDR3nt: TGTGCCAGCAGCTACACTAGGACAGGGGAGAGGGAGCAGTACTTC

abundance: .
j_gene: TRBJ1-1
v_gene: TRBV19
d_gene: TRBD1
CDR3aa: CASSFTNRGEAFF
CDR3nt: TGTGCCAGTAGTTTCACGAACAGGGGTGAAGCTTTCTTT

abundance: .
j_gene: TRBJ2-7
v_gene: TRBV28
d_gene: .
CDR3aa: CASSPGDLGGEQYF
CDR3nt: TGTGCCAGCTCCCCTGGGGATTTAGGGGGCGAGCAGTACTTC

abundance: .
j_gene: TRBJ1-5
v_gene: TRBV18
d_gene: .
CDR3aa: CASSPEQASNQPQHF
CDR3nt: TGTGCCAGCTCACCAGAGCAAGCTAGCAATCAGCCCCAGCATTTT

abundance: .
j_gene: TRBJ2-1
v_gene: TRBV27
d_gene: .
CDR3aa: CASSLSVDFPKFF
CDR3nt: TGTGCCAGCAGTTTATCAGTGGACTTTCCGAAGTTCTTC

abundance: .
j_gene: TRBJ1-3
v_gene: TRBV15
d_gene: TRBD1
CDR3aa: CATSRDRGLTGNTIYF
CDR3nt: TGTGCCACCAGCAGAGACAGGGGGCTAACTGGAAACACCATATATTTT

abundance: .
j_gene: TRBJ2-2
v_gene: TRBV5-1
d_gene: TRBD1
CDR3aa: CASSEGQASAGELFF
CDR3nt: TGCGCCAGCAGCGAGGGACAGGCTTCGGCCGGGGAGCTGTTTTTT

abundance: .
j_gene: TRBJ2-7
v_gene: TRBV11-2
d_gene: .
CDR3aa: CASSLGVSESSYEQYF
CDR3nt: TGTGCCAGCAGCTTAGGCGTGTCGGAGAGCTCCTACGAGCAGTACTTC

abundance: few
j_gene: TRBJ1-2
v_gene: TRBV2
d_gene: TRBD1
CDR3aa: CASSEVGQLGGYTF
CDR3nt: TGTGCCAGCAGTGAAGTGGGACAGCTAGGAGGCTACACCTTC

abundance: .
j_gene: TRBJ2-7
v_gene: TRBV4-1
d_gene: .
CDR3aa: CASSQGVPGLPYEQYF
CDR3nt: TGCGCCAGCAGCCAAGGGGTCCCGGGACTTCCCTACGAGCAGTACTTC

abundance: few
j_gene: TRBJ2-2
v_gene: TRBV9
d_gene: .
CDR3aa: CASSVELAGTGELFF
CDR3nt: TGTGCCAGCAGCGTAGAACTAGCAGGTACCGGGGAGCTGTTTTTT

abundance: few
j_gene: TRBJ1-5
v_gene: TRBV19
d_gene: .
CDR3aa: CASRVGGYNQPQHF
CDR3nt: TGTGCCAGTAGAGTAGGAGGGTATAATCAGCCCCAGCATTTT

abundance: once
j_gene: TRBJ1-3
v_gene: TRBV9
d_gene: .
CDR3aa: CASSGGGSSLSGNTIYF
CDR3nt: TGTGCCAGCAGCGGGGGAGGATCGAGCCTCTCTGGAAACACCATATATTTT

abundance: .
j_gene: TRBJ2-1
v_gene: TRBV7-8
d_gene: TRBD2
CDR3aa: CASSARSGTSSYNEQFF
CDR3nt: TGTGCCAGCAGCGCCCGTAGCGGGACGAGCTCCTACAATGAGCAGTTCTTC

abundance: .
j_gene: TRBJ1-1
v_gene: TRBV5-8
d_gene: .
CDR3aa: CASSPVGTEAFF
CDR3nt: TGTGCCAGCAGCCCGGTCGGGACTGAAGCTTTCTTT

abundance: .
j_gene: TRBJ2-7
v_gene: TRBV5-6
d_gene: .
CDR3aa: CASSLEGESYEQYF
CDR3nt: TGTGCCAGCAGCTTGGAGGGGGAAAGCTACGAGCAGTACTTC

abundance: .
j_gene: TRBJ1-1
v_gene: TRBV19
d_gene: .
CDR3aa: CASSIGEVGTEAFF
CDR3nt: TGTGCCAGTAGTATTGGGGAGGTTGGTACTGAAGCTTTCTTT

abundance: once
j_gene: TRBJ2-3
v_gene: TRBV7-2
d_gene: .
CDR3aa: CASSLFRSQGPDTQYF
CDR3nt: TGTGCCAGCAGCTTGTTTCGGAGCCAGGGGCCCGATACGCAGTATTTT